This TCR beta chain was observed in a study of blood T cell repertoires in COVID-19. The CDR3 sequence is 20 residues long. Participants were aged about 18 to 100 years from about 25 US areas. TCRdb's table, derived via immunoSEQ multiplex PCR, lists solely in-frame clones and lacks some. The table includes a few hundred thousand clones, 70% to 90% detected once. The sequenced material came from PBMCs or T cells enriched from blood (not recorded which). This clonotype was obtained from a woman aged 45-65 years who had been exposed to COVID-19. This chain links TRBV21-1 with TRBJ1-1; TRBD1, as called in the table, went unchecked against the DNA. TRBV21-1 is an annotated pseudogene. CDR3 coding DNA: TGTGCCAGCAGCAAAGGAAACAGGGGGCGCGGGATGGGGTTGAACACTGAAGCTTTCTTT. Its protein is CASSKGNRGRGMGLNTEAFF.